This T cell receptor (beta chain) was found in a study of CD8+ T cells in alopecia areata. Study summary: Administration of oral tofacitinib to treated patients was at 5 to 10 mg twice daily.

In its sample, this clone is medium-sized. Antigen: not known. RNA, once extracted, was reverse transcribed into cDNA for use as the sequencing template. Produced via immunoSEQ multiplex PCR; TCRdb's table is partial and in-frame only. The table records 80,000 to 95,000 clones, around 40% of them present only once. Treatment reported: oral pan-JAK inhibitor, 5-10 mg twice daily. The V end lost 8 bases, the J end lost 3 bases, and 14 bases lay between the germline ends. The germline CDR1 and CDR2 sequences are LNHDA and SQIVND (reference sequence). The CDR3 is made up of 14 amino acids. Study-wide findings and caveats: On tofacitinib, scalp and blood still held many of the expanded lesional clones. Higher clonality than in normal scalp was seen in lesional scalp, especially alopecia totalis/universalis.

The receptor was derived from a human donor with alopecia areata. This specimen was CD8+ T cells sorted from blood, taken at week 24, from a patient treated with tofacitinib. The V and J genes are TRBV19 and TRBJ1-5; the D gene is possibly TRBD1 (6 bases). In DNA form, the CDR3 reads TGTGCCAGTGCTGAACAGGGATTCAATCAGCCCCAGCATTTT. Its protein is CASAEQGFNQPQHF.